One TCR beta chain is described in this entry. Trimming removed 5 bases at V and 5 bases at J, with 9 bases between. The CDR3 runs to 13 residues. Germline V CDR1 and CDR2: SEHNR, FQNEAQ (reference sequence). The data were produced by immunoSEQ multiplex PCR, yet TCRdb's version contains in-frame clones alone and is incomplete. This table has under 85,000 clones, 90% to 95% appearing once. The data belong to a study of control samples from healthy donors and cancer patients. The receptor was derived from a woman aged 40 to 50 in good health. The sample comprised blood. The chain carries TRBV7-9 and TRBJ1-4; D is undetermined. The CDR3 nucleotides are TGTGCCAGCAGCCTCTTCTGGAATGAAAAACTGTTTTTT. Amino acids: CASSLFWNEKLFF.